Following are 17 T cell receptor beta chains from one sample sequenced in a study of cytomegalovirus exposure and HLA in healthy donors. Use of 60 Vbeta and 13 Jbeta primers characterized the PCR. Data came from immunoSEQ multiplex PCR; TCRdb stores just in-frame clones and leaves some out. Of approximately 190,000 clones listed, around 80% are singletons. The specimen sequenced was PBMCs. Receptor source: a man aged 40-49 years in good health and CMV-seropositive.

The V gene is TRBV5-4, the J gene TRBJ1-2; perhaps TRBD1 as D (6 bases). CDR1 SGHNT and CDR2 YYREEE come from the germline V gene (reference sequence). This CDR3 is 14 amino acids long. The V end was cut by 2 bases, the J end by 3 bases, with 11 bases between. The CDR3 DNA is TGTGCCAGCAGCTTCTCCAGGGGAGACTATGGCTACACCTTC. It is translated as CASSFSRGDYGYTF.

The V call is TRBV7-9, the J call TRBJ1-5; perhaps TRBD1 as D (5 bases). Trimming pared 6 bases from V and 0 bases from J, leaving 9 bases between. Germline loops: CDR1 SEHNR, CDR2 FQNEAQ (reference sequence). CDR3 length equals 14 residues. This chain's CDR3 is CASSDSYSNQPQHF. DNA for the CDR3: TGTGCCAGCAGTGACAGCTATAGCAATCAGCCCCAGCATTTT.

V gene TRBV7-2 combines with J gene TRBJ2-7, with 11 nucleotides matching TRBD2. With 3 bases clipped from V and 3 bases from J, the junction kept 4 bases outside the gene matches. In germline, CDR1 is SGHTA, CDR2 FQGNSA. This CDR3 is built from 15 residues. For the CDR3, the DNA is TGTGCCAGCAGCTTTCTAGCGGGGGGAAACTACGAGCAGTACTTC. It specifies CASSFLAGGNYEQYF.

This clone was counted a single time. DNA of the CDR3: TGTGCCAGCAGCACGGCGGGACAGGCAGGAGACACCATATATTTT. As protein: CASSTAGQAGDTIYF. The chain recombines TRBV5-4 with TRBJ1-3, with 8 bases fitting TRBD1. The V gene's germline CDR1 is SGHNT and CDR2 YYREEE (reference sequence). The V gene end was trimmed by 4 bases and the J gene end by 8 bases; junction bases not matched to a gene: 11. This CDR3 region has 15 residues.

The V gene is TRBV14, the J gene TRBJ1-2, with TRBD1 matching over 8 bases. V trimming: 4 bases; J trimming: 4 bases; junction bases outside the gene matches: 11. The CDR3 is 16 amino acids. Germline V gene lookup returns CDR1 SGHDN and CDR2 FVKESK. This CDR3 is CASSRNRGVLSYGYTF. As DNA, the CDR3 is TGTGCCAGCAGCCGAAACAGGGGGGTGCTAAGCTATGGCTACACCTTC. Full variable domain (remainder filled in from reference TRBV14 and TRBJ1-2): EAGVTQFPSHSVIEKGQTVTLRCDPISGHDNLYWYRRVMGKEIKFLLHFVKESKQDESGMPNNRFLAERTGGTYSTLKVQPAELEDSGVYFCASSRNRGVLSYGYTFGSGTRLTVV.

The rearrangement joins TRBV9 to TRBJ2-2; D is possibly TRBD1 (5 bases). This CDR3 comprises 15 residues. V was cut by 0 bases and J by 5 bases, with 11 bases left in between. The germline gives CDR1 SGDLS, CDR2 YYNGEE. CDR3 DNA: TGTGCCAGCAGCGTAGACCAGGGCCGGACCGGGGAGCTGTTTTTT. Protein sequence: CASSVDQGRTGELFF.

V and J are TRBV19 and TRBJ1-1; unclear D gene. The length of the CDR3 is 15 residues. Trimming took off 1 base at V and 4 bases at J, with 13 bases between the two ends. Germline values: CDR1 LNHDA, CDR2 SQIVND (reference sequence). The CDR3 nucleotides are TGTGCCAGTAGTATAGTTGGCCTCCCCTCCACTGAAGCTTTCTTT. It specifies CASSIVGLPSTEAFF. Using reference TRBV19 and TRBJ1-1 for the parts outside the CDR3, the full variable domain is DGGITQSPKYLFRKEGQNVTLSCEQNLNHDAMYWYRQDPGQGLRLIYYSQIVNDFQKGDIAEGYSVSREKKESFPLTVTSAQKNPTAFYLCASSIVGLPSTEAFFGQGTRLTVV.

The chain carries TRBV7-2 and TRBJ1-1; D call uncertain. The germline gives CDR1 SGHTA, CDR2 FQGNSA. V was clipped by 3 bases and J by 1 base, with 6 bases between them. The CDR3 is 13 residues long. This CDR3 reads CASSFPGNTEAFF. In DNA form, the CDR3 reads TGTGCCAGCAGCTTCCCCGGGAACACTGAAGCTTTCTTT.

The rearrangement links TRBV2 to TRBJ2-1; 8 positions agree with TRBD1. The CDR3 sequence is 13 residues long. V lost 5 bases, J lost 8 bases, and 5 bases stayed unmatched. Per the germline V gene, CDR1 is SNHLY and CDR2 is FYNNEI. The CDR3 DNA is TGTGCCAGCAGTCTTAGGACAGGGCATGAGCAGTTCTTC. This sequence encodes CASSLRTGHEQFF. Full variable domain (remainder filled in from reference TRBV2 and TRBJ2-1): EPEVTQTPSHQVTQMGQEVILRCVPISNHLYFYWYRQILGQKVEFLVSFYNNEISEKSEIFDDQFSVERPDGSNFTLKIRSTKLEDSAMYFCASSLRTGHEQFFGPGTRLTVL.

This clone was found once. This chain uses TRBV4-3 with TRBJ1-2; 7 bases are a match to TRBD1. V gave up 1 base and J gave up 4 bases; unmatched junction bases: 12. CDR1 and CDR2 from the germline V gene are LGHNA and YSLEER. The CDR3 has 17 residues. The CDR3 loop is CASSQAGGVGQIYGYTF. In DNA form, the CDR3 reads TGCGCCAGCAGCCAAGCTGGGGGAGTGGGACAGATCTATGGCTACACCTTC.

This clone came up once. The V and J genes are TRBV29-1 and TRBJ2-4, with D uncertain. The CDR3 is 11 amino acids. Germline assignment: CDR1 SQVTM and CDR2 ANQGSEA. The V end lost 5 bases, the J end lost 5 bases, and 7 bases lay between the germline ends. The CDR3 DNA is TGCAGCGTTAACATCCAAAACATTCAGTACTTC. Its protein product is CSVNIQNIQYF.

This rearrangement joins TRBV9 to TRBJ2-3; D unresolved. V lost 4 bases, J lost 2 bases, and 5 bases lay in between. The CDR3 has 12 amino acids. Germline assignment: CDR1 SGDLS and CDR2 YYNGEE. The CDR3 region has the DNA TGTGCCAGCAGCTATAACACAGATACGCAGTATTTT. It encodes CASSYNTDTQYF. Complete variable domain (other parts from reference TRBV9 and TRBJ2-3): DSGVTQTPKHLITATGQRVTLRCSPRSGDLSVYWYQQSLDQGLQFLIQYYNGEERAKGNILERFSAQQFPDLHSELNLSSLELGDSALYFCASSYNTDTQYFGPGTRLTVL.

The chain combines TRBV7-9 with TRBJ2-3, with 10 bases matching TRBD2. With V trimmed by 2 bases and J by 2 bases, 1 base remained unmatched. The germline gives CDR1 SEHNR, CDR2 FQNEAQ (reference sequence). The CDR3 is made up of 15 amino acids. CDR3 in amino acids: CASSLTSGATDTQYF. In nucleotides, the CDR3 is TGTGCCAGCAGCTTAACTAGCGGGGCCACAGATACGCAGTATTTT.

A note on this clone: The sample carries other DNA sequences with the same CDR3. This sequence joins TRBV19 and TRBJ2-3; 7 bases line up with TRBD2. The CDR3 loop spans 14 amino acids. The J segment lost 1 base and the V segment lost 5 bases, leaving 3 bases of the junction unmatched. The germline gives CDR1 LNHDA, CDR2 SQIVND (reference sequence). CDR3 sequence (DNA): TGTGCCAGTAGTGCGGGACTACGCACAGATACGCAGTATTTT. It is translated as CASSAGLRTDTQYF.

This chain joins TRBV18 and TRBJ1-2, with D perhaps matching TRBD1 (5 bases). The germline V gene has CDR1 KGHSH and CDR2 LQKENI. Trimming removed 3 bases from V and 2 bases from J, with 7 bases in between. This CDR3 has 13 amino acids. CDR3 sequence: CASSPTGNYGYTF. The CDR3, as DNA: TGTGCCAGCTCACCTACAGGAAACTATGGCTACACCTTC.

The chain links TRBV28 to TRBJ2-7; TRBD1 might be the D (6 bases). Germline V lookup: CDR1 MDHEN, CDR2 SYDVKM. With 9 bases removed from V and 6 bases from J, the gap between germline ends came to 15 bases. The CDR3 consists of 12 residues. Here the CDR3 DNA reads TGTGCCAGTGGAGTTACAGGGCTCGAGCAGTACTTC. Amino acid sequence: CASGVTGLEQYF.

The chain has TRBV28 and TRBJ1-4; no clear D. Trimming took 6 bases from V and 8 from J, leaving 22 bases between them. CDR3 length: 16 residues. Germline loops: CDR1 MDHEN, CDR2 SYDVKM. CDR3 amino acids: CASSTARARAGEKLFF. CDR3 coding DNA: TGTGCCAGCAGCACCGCCCGGGCACGTGCGGGGGAAAAACTGTTTTTT.